What follows describes a single TCR beta chain. This specimen belongs to a study of OX40 agonist ivuxolimab in advanced cancers. The method was immunoSEQ multiplex PCR; TCRdb's version includes in-frame clones alone and lacks a portion of them. This sample has approximately 120,000 clones; 80% to 95% occur once, and the top ten carry 0.7% to 0.9%. No patient had autoimmune disease or received systemic immunosuppression. CDR1 SGHVS and CDR2 FQNEAQ come from the germline V gene. CDR3 length equals 15 residues. Trimming shortened V by 1 base and J by 5 bases, and 15 bases separated the two germline ends.

This receptor was identified in an adult with an advanced solid tumor such as melanoma, head and neck, liver or kidney cancer. The chain has TRBV7-8 and TRBJ2-7; a weak D match, TRBD2 (6 bases). The input for sequencing was CD4+ or CD8+ T cells sorted from blood, taken in a trial of the OX40 agonist ivuxolimab. The CDR3 loop reads CASSLVQTSIDEQYF. The CDR3 nucleotides read TGTGCCAGCAGCTTAGTCCAGACTAGTATCGACGAGCAGTACTTC.